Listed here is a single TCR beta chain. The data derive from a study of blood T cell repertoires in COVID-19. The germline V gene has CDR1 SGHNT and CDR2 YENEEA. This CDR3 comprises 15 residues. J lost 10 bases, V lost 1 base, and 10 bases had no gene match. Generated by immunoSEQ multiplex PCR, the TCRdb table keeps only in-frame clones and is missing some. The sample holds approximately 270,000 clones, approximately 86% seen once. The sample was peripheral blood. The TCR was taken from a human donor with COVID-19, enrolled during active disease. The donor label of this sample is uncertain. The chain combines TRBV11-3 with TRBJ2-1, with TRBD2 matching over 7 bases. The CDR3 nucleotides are TGTGCCAGCAGCTTAGGCTCCCCTAGCGGTGGGGAGCAGTTCTTC. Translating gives CASSLGSPSGGEQFF.